The 10 T cell receptor beta chains below were found in one sample sequenced in a study of cytomegalovirus exposure and HLA in healthy donors. The repertoire was sequenced with immunoSEQ multiplex PCR; TCRdb's copy has only in-frame clones and lacks some. The sample carries roughly 130,000 clones, about 91% recorded once. The sample taken for sequencing was PBMCs. All receptors derive from a woman aged 18-35 years in good health and CMV-seropositive.

The chain recombines TRBV4-1 with TRBJ2-3; TRBD1 agrees at 7 bases. V was clipped by 4 bases and J by 6 bases; unmatched bases: 10. Germline lookup yields CDR1 MGHRA and CDR2 YSYEKL. This CDR3 has 15 residues. The CDR3 DNA follows: TGCGCCAGCAGCCCTTCCCTGACAGGGACGGATACGCAGTATTTT. It translates to CASSPSLTGTDTQYF.

The chain combines TRBV28 with TRBJ1-2; D remains ambiguous. This CDR3 has 12 amino acids. Trimming cost V 4 bases and J 3 bases, with 6 bases left between them. Germline lookup yields CDR1 MDHEN and CDR2 SYDVKM. CDR3 protein: CASSYGDYGYTF. DNA of the CDR3: TGTGCCAGCAGTTACGGAGACTATGGCTACACCTTC.

The rearrangement links TRBV2 to TRBJ2-1; the match to TRBD2 covers 12 bases. Germline values: CDR1 SNHLY, CDR2 FYNNEI. The CDR3 loop spans 16 amino acids. Unmatched junction bases numbered 4, after V lost 6 bases and J lost 1 base. The CDR3, as DNA: TGTGCCAGCAGGGGAGGACTAGCGGGATCCTACAATGAGCAGTTCTTC. The encoded protein is CASRGGLAGSYNEQFF.

V is TRBV15 and J is TRBJ2-2, with 8 positions matching TRBD2. V lost 9 bases, J lost 6 bases, and 12 bases stayed unmatched. This CDR3 spans 15 amino acids. Germline loops: CDR1 LNHNV, CDR2 YYDKDF (reference sequence). The CDR3 is CATRISGVPPGELFF. The CDR3 bases are TGTGCCACTAGAATTAGCGGGGTACCTCCCGGGGAGCTGTTTTTT.

Concerning this clone: One junction end disagrees with the germline gene, perhaps due to a read error. The chain couples TRBV7-2 to TRBJ1-2; a weak D match, TRBD1 (5 bases). This CDR3 is built from 12 residues. Germline loops: CDR1 SGHTA, CDR2 FQGNSA. CDR3 protein: CASRGGLRGIAF. The CDR3 DNA sequence: TGTGCCAGCAGGGGGGGACTAAGGGGTATCGCCTTC.

The rearrangement uses TRBV5-6 and TRBJ1-2; 10 nucleotides agree with TRBD1. After removal of 1 base from V and 6 bases from J, the junction contained 6 bases not matched to a gene. This CDR3 is built from 15 residues. Germline V gene data show CDR1 as SGHDT and CDR2 as YYEEEE. CDR3 DNA: TGTGCCAGCAGCTTGTCCGGACAGGGGGTGCATGGCTACACCTTC. Translated, it gives CASSLSGQGVHGYTF.

The sample holds one count of this clone. This chain connects TRBV4-3 to TRBJ1-1; D is possibly TRBD1 (6 bases). The germline V gene has CDR1 LGHNA and CDR2 YSLEER. The CDR3 is 14 amino acids. V lost 0 bases and J lost 7, with 12 bases in between. The CDR3 loop reads CASSQDPNRVEAFF. Here the CDR3 DNA reads TGCGCCAGCAGCCAAGATCCGAACAGGGTTGAAGCTTTCTTT.

About this clone itself: Other DNA sequences in the same sample also yield this CDR3. The V call is TRBV2, the J call TRBJ2-1; 10 nucleotides align to TRBD2. The length of the CDR3 is 15 residues. Trimming cost V 6 bases and J 1 base; bases outside gene matches: 3. In germline, CDR1 is SNHLY, CDR2 FYNNEI. The CDR3 DNA reads TGTGCCAGCAGGGCTAGCGGGGGATCCTACAATGAGCAGTTCTTC. This gives the protein CASRASGGSYNEQFF. Based on the CDR3 plus reference TRBV2 and TRBJ2-1, the full variable domain is EPEVTQTPSHQVTQMGQEVILRCVPISNHLYFYWYRQILGQKVEFLVSFYNNEISEKSEIFDDQFSVERPDGSNFTLKIRSTKLEDSAMYFCASRASGGSYNEQFFGPGTRLTVL.

The chain couples TRBV28 to TRBJ1-4, with 7 bases aligning to TRBD1. With 6 bases clipped from V and 4 bases from J, the junction kept 2 bases outside the gene matches. Germline V CDR1 and CDR2: MDHEN, SYDVKM. The CDR3 length is 13 residues. The CDR3 sequence is CASRDRFNEKLFF. As DNA, the CDR3 is TGTGCCAGCAGGGACAGGTTTAATGAAAAACTGTTTTTT. The full variable domain, its missing parts supplied by reference TRBV28 and TRBJ1-4, is DVKVTQSSRYLVKRTGEKVFLECVQDMDHENMFWYRQDPGLGLRLIYFSYDVKMKEKGDIPEGYSVSREKKERFSLILESASTNQTSMYLCASRDRFNEKLFFGSGTQLSVL.

V gene TRBV6-1 combines with J gene TRBJ2-1; D possibly corresponds to TRBD2 (6 bases). The CDR3 contains 18 residues. V lost 0 bases and J 2 bases, leaving 17 bases between the germline ends. Germline V gene data show CDR1 as MNHNS and CDR2 as SASEGT. CDR3 region: CASSEAGLSLAPYNEQFF. The CDR3 nucleotides are TGTGCCAGCAGTGAAGCAGGTCTTTCACTAGCACCCTACAATGAGCAGTTCTTC.